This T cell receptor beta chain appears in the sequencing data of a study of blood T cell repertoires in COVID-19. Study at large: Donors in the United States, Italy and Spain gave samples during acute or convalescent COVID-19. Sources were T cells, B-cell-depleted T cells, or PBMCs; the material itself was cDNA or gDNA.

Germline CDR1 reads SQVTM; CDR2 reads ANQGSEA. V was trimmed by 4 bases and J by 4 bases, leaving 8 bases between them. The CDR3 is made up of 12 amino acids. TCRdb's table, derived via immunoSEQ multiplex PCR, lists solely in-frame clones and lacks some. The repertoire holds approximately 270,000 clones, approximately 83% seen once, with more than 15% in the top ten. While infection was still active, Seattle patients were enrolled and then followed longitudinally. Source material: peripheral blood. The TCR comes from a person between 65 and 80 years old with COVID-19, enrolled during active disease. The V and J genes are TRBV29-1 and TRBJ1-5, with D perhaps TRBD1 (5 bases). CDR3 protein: CSVGGANQPQHF. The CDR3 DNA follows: TGCAGCGTTGGTGGGGCAAATCAGCCCCAGCATTTT. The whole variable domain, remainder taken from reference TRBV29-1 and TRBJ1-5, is SAVISQKPSRDICQRGTSLTIQCQVDSQVTMMFWYRQQPGQSLTLIATANQGSEATYESGFVIDKFPISRPNLTFSTLTVSNMSPEDSSIYLCSVGGANQPQHFGDGTRLSIL.